The clone carrying this T cell receptor (beta chain) was detected a few times. The data were obtained in a study of blood T cell repertoires in COVID-19. The table came from immunoSEQ multiplex PCR; TCRdb's copy has only in-frame clones and leaves some out. In the table there are more than 80,000 clones, roughly four fifths of which are singletons. The J segment lost 4 bases and the V segment lost 8 bases, leaving 7 bases of the junction unmatched. Germline V gene data show CDR1 as SQVTM and CDR2 as ANQGSEA. The CDR3 consists of 13 residues. Sequencing input: peripheral blood. The chain combines TRBV29-1 with TRBJ1-1; 10 nucleotides align to TRBD1. This TCR derives from an elderly man with COVID-19, enrolled during active disease. CDR3 sequence (DNA): TGCAGCTCAGAGACAGGGGGCGTCACTGAAGCTTTCTTT. It codes for CSSETGGVTEAFF.